Each of the 6 T cell receptor beta chains below was sequenced from the same sample in a study of blood T cell repertoires in COVID-19. Profiling relied on immunoSEQ multiplex PCR, and the TCRdb table lists in-frame clones only, not all of them. The data show approximately 260,000 clones, 75% to 90% seen once. Sequenced: peripheral blood. These receptors were obtained from a man aged 55 to 70 who had recovered from COVID-19.

The rearrangement links TRBV24-1 to TRBJ2-1, with TRBD1 matching 7 bases. The CDR3 length is 12 residues. Germline V gene sequence: CDR1 KGHDR, CDR2 SFDVKD. Trimming took 8 bases from V and 5 from J; bases not matched to a gene: 2. In DNA form, the CDR3 reads TGTGCCACCAAAGGGACAGACAATGAGCAGTTCTTC. It is translated as CATKGTDNEQFF.

This rearrangement joins TRBV29-1 to TRBJ2-5; the D is unclear. The CDR3 covers 12 residues. From germline, CDR1 is SQVTM and CDR2 ANQGSEA. Trimming cost V 7 bases and J 5 bases, with 14 bases left between them. The CDR3 DNA follows: TGCAGCGGGCAGATGAACGGGGAGACCCAGTACTTC. Its translation is CSGQMNGETQYF.

The chain uses TRBV18 and TRBJ2-7; D might be TRBD2 (6 bases). The CDR3 contains 13 residues. Germline values: CDR1 KGHSH, CDR2 LQKENI. Trimming removed 5 bases from V and 2 bases from J, with 10 bases in between. The CDR3 nucleotides are TGTGCCAGCTCAACCGGGACTGCCTACGAGCAGTACTTC. Amino acids: CASSTGTAYEQYF.

CDR3: CASSSGTVNTDTQYF. For the CDR3, the DNA is TGTGCCAGCAGCTCCGGGACAGTCAACACAGATACGCAGTATTTT. V gene TRBV5-8 combines with J gene TRBJ2-3; TRBD1 agrees at 7 bases. CDR1 SGHTS and CDR2 YDEGEE come from the germline V gene. Losses at the gene ends were 3 bases for V and 2 bases for J; bases not matched to a gene: 6. CDR3 length: 15 residues. The whole variable domain, remainder taken from reference TRBV5-8 and TRBJ2-3, is EAGVTQSPTHLIKTRGQQATLRCSPISGHTSVYWYQQALGLGLQFLLWYDEGEERNRGNFPPRFSGRQFPNYSSELNVNALELEDSALYLCASSSGTVNTDTQYFGPGTRLTVL.

This sequence joins TRBV19 and TRBJ2-7; tentatively, D is TRBD1 (6 bases). CDR1 and CDR2 from the germline V gene are LNHDA and SQIVND (reference sequence). V lost 7 bases and J 1 base, leaving 14 bases between the germline ends. CDR3 size: 14 residues. The CDR3 protein is CASKPGHASYEQYF. The CDR3 DNA reads TGTGCCAGTAAACCGGGACACGCATCCTACGAGCAGTACTTC.

The rearrangement joins TRBV7-2 to TRBJ2-1, with 14 bases that match TRBD2. With V trimmed by 5 bases and J by 12 bases, 9 bases remained unmatched. CDR3 size: 15 residues. The germline CDR1 and CDR2 sequences are SGHTA and FQGNSA. The CDR3 here is CASSPGLAGGYGQFF. The CDR3 bases are TGTGCCAGCAGCCCCGGACTAGCGGGGGGATACGGGCAGTTCTTC. Based on the CDR3 plus reference TRBV7-2 and TRBJ2-1, the full variable domain is GAGVSQSPSNKVTEKGKDVELRCDPISGHTALYWYRQSLGQGLEFLIYFQGNSAPDKSGLPSDRFSAERTGGSVSTLTIQRTQQEDSAVYLCASSPGLAGGYGQFFGPGTRLTVL.